This T cell receptor (beta chain) was obtained from a study of T cells in tuberculosis. Findings and caveats of the study: GMM-specific TCRs were nearer to active tuberculosis alpha repertoires, suggesting expansion.

Assay used: immunoSEQ multiplex PCR; TCRdb lists only in-frame clones, some missing. Altogether fewer than 40,000 clones are present, 95% to 96% being singletons, with the ten largest covering about 2.2%. Between the trimmed V and J ends, which lost 0 bases and 0 bases, there was a span of 12 bases. Looked up from germline, CDR1 is LGHNA and CDR2 is YNFKEQ. This CDR3 comprises 18 residues. In the case of this clone: Antigen unknown.

On average about 100,000 T cells per donor were immunosequenced. The sample was PBMCs. The sequence was obtained from a donor aged 10 to 29 with latent tuberculosis or without tuberculosis infection. The V and J genes are TRBV4-2 and TRBJ1-6; TRBD1 might be the D (5 bases). DNA for the CDR3: TGTGCCAGCAGCCAAGAGGGGCCGTTAAGCTCCTATAATTCACCCCTCCACTTT. Protein sequence: CASSQEGPLSSYNSPLHF.